The 8 T cell receptor beta chains below come from one sample, sequenced in a study of monozygotic twins with inflammatory bowel disease. TCRdb reworked the 5' RACE reads into one entry per CDR3 protein, no DNA. This sample's clone table lists approximately 40,000 distinct CDR3 sequences. The sample comprised blood. Every receptor here comes from a human donor with ulcerative colitis or Crohn's disease, or a healthy co-twin of an affected twin (not recorded which).

This sequence joins TRBV4-2 and TRBJ2-3; TCRdb picks TRBD2, but there is no DNA to check that call. CDR1 and CDR2 (germline): LGHNA, YNFKEQ. There are 17 residues in the CDR3. CDR3 sequence reads: CASSRPGGSGSADTQYF.

This chain links TRBV7-8 with TRBJ1-2. The CDR3 is 12 residues long. The germline CDR1 and CDR2 sequences are SGHVS and FQNEAQ. This CDR3 is CASSLEEYGYTF.

This chain connects TRBV18 to TRBJ1-1. This CDR3 is built from 14 residues. Germline V gene sequence: CDR1 KGHSH, CDR2 LQKENI. CDR3 loop: CASSPPSGNTEAFF.

The V gene is TRBV6-2 or TRBV6-3, the J gene TRBJ1-1; TCRdb indicates TRBD1, and absent DNA this call remains unverified. The germline gives CDR1 MNHEY, CDR2 SVGEGT. The CDR3 runs 14 residues. CDR3 loop: CASGEGVFDTEAFF.

The chain combines TRBV6-5 with TRBJ2-7; no DNA is available, so the TRBD1 call from TCRdb remains unchecked. This CDR3 is 13 amino acids long. Germline V gives CDR1 MNHEY, CDR2 SVGAGI. The CDR3 sequence: CASRPQGSHEQYF.

The chain combines TRBV7-2 with TRBJ2-1; without DNA, the TCRdb call of TRBD2 cannot be checked. The CDR3 spans 15 residues. From germline, CDR1 is SGHTA and CDR2 FQGNSA. This chain's CDR3 is CASSPQGGALDEQFF.

V gene TRBV2 combines with J gene TRBJ1-2; the D gene TCRdb calls, TRBD1, cannot be checked with no DNA. Looked up from germline, CDR1 is SNHLY and CDR2 is FYNNEI. CDR3 length: 13 residues. CDR3 sequence reads: CASKIRRDYGYTF.

The J gene is TRBJ1-1, the V gene TRBV5-1; TCRdb designates TRBD1, a call that cannot be tested without DNA. CDR1 and CDR2 from the germline V gene are SGHRS and YFSETQ. This CDR3 is built from 14 residues. This chain's CDR3 is CASSPGNRNTEAFF. The whole variable domain, filled in from reference TRBV5-1 and TRBJ1-1, reads KAGVTQTPRYLIKTRGQQVTLSCSPISGHRSVSWYQQTPGQGLQFLFEYFSETQRNKGNFPGRFSGRQFSNSRSEMNVSTLELGDSALYLCASSPGNRNTEAFFGQGTRLTVV.